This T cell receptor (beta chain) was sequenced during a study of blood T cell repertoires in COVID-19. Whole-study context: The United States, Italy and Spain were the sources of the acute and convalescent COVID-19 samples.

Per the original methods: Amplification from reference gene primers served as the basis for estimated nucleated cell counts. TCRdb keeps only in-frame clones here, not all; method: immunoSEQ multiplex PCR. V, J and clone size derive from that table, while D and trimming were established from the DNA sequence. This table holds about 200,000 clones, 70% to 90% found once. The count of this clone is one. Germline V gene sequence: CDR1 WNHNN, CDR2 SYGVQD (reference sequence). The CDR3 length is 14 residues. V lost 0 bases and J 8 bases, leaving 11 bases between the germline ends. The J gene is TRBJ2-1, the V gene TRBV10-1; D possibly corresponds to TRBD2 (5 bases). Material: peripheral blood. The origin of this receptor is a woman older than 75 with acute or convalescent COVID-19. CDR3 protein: CASSESRLQDEQFF. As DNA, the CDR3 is TGCGCCAGCAGTGAGTCGAGACTACAAGATGAGCAGTTCTTC.